The 26 T cell receptor beta chains below were found in one sample sequenced in a study of T cells in Graves' hyperthyroidism and ophthalmopathy. Authors of the study amplified TCR beta CDR3 regions from RNA transcripts. Primed by the HTBI set, a first-round RT-PCR was run on the TCR CDR3. TCRdb re-called the multiplex PCR reads through MiXCR, storing one row per CDR3 protein. The table includes about 460,000 distinct CDR3 sequences, approximately 22% detected once. Sequencing was done on a sample of blood. These receptors all come from a woman in her 70s with Graves' ophthalmopathy.

The V and J genes are TRBV5-5 and TRBJ1-3; 7 bases align to TRBD1. This CDR3 is 16 amino acids long. The germline CDR1 and CDR2 sequences are SGHKS and YYEKEE (reference sequence). V gave up 4 bases and J gave up 2 bases; unmatched junction bases: 9. CDR3 sequence reads: CASSTAGTAPGNTIYF. The CDR3 DNA sequence: TGTGCCAGCAGCACCGCCGGGACAGCACCTGGAAACACCATATATTTT.

This clonotype was recorded at least ten times. The chain has TRBV9 and TRBJ1-1; D gene unclear. CDR3 length equals 13 residues. Trimming took off 0 bases at V and 9 bases at J, with 12 bases between the two ends. The germline CDR1 and CDR2 sequences are SGDLS and YYNGEE. The CDR3 spells CASSVDGGTKAFF. CDR3 sequence (DNA): TGTGCCAGCAGCGTAGACGGCGGTACTAAAGCTTTCTTT.

The chain employs TRBV28 and TRBJ1-6; D uncertain. The V gene lost 3 bases and the J gene lost 1 base, with 16 bases spanning the gap. Germline assignment: CDR1 MDHEN and CDR2 SYDVKM. The CDR3 runs 18 residues. CDR3 loop: CASSFGREGGSYNSPLHF. Here the CDR3 DNA reads TGTGCCAGCAGTTTCGGTAGGGAGGGCGGATCCTATAATTCACCCCTCCACTTT. The full variable domain, its missing parts supplied by reference TRBV28 and TRBJ1-6, is DVKVTQSSRYLVKRTGEKVFLECVQDMDHENMFWYRQDPGLGLRLIYFSYDVKMKEKGDIPEGYSVSREKKERFSLILESASTNQTSMYLCASSFGREGGSYNSPLHFGNGTRLTVT.

The V and J genes are TRBV18 and TRBJ2-7, with 9 bases matching TRBD2. V was clipped by 3 bases and J by 0 bases; unmatched bases: 6. Germline assignment: CDR1 KGHSH and CDR2 LQKENI. CDR3 size: 16 residues. In DNA form, the CDR3 reads TGTGCCAGCTCACCGAACGGACTAGCGACCTCCTACGAGCAGTACTTC. Its translation is CASSPNGLATSYEQYF.

V gene TRBV20-1 combines with J gene TRBJ1-5; D ambiguous. This CDR3 is built from 11 residues. The V and J ends lost 7 bases and 6 bases respectively, with 10 bases between them. Germline values: CDR1 DFQATT, CDR2 SNEGSKA (reference sequence). This chain's CDR3 is CSENSVQPQHF. CDR3 in DNA: TGCAGTGAGAATTCGGTTCAGCCCCAGCATTTT.

This clonotype was detected only a few times. The chain recombines TRBV6-1 with TRBJ1-5; D unclear. Germline V gene data show CDR1 as MNHNS and CDR2 as SASEGT. CDR3 size: 16 residues. Between the trimmed V and J ends, which lost 3 bases and 1 base, there was a span of 13 bases. CDR3 nucleotides: TGTGCCAGCAGTGAGAAGGCGTGGGGAAGCAATCAGCCCCAGCATTTT. It encodes CASSEKAWGSNQPQHF.

Points on this clonotype: Just one base apart from a much larger clone, this may be a read error. The J gene is TRBJ2-7, the V gene TRBV28; tentative D call: TRBD2 (5 bases). The CDR3 totals 16 residues. CDR1 and CDR2 (germline): MDHEN, SYDVKM. V was shortened by 4 bases and J by 1 base, with 17 bases between the two germline ends. In nucleotides, the CDR3 is TGTGCCAGCAGTTCGAGGAACGAGGGTTGGTCCTACGAGCAGTACTTC. It codes for CASSSRNEGWSYEQYF.

This chain joins TRBV19 and TRBJ1-5; 7 bases are a match to TRBD1. Germline V gene sequence: CDR1 LNHDA, CDR2 SQIVND (reference sequence). The ends lost 7 bases at V and 7 bases at J; junction bases unmatched: 4. This CDR3 contains 12 residues. The CDR3 sequence: CASNQGVQPQHF. Here the CDR3 DNA reads TGTGCCAGTAACCAGGGGGTCCAGCCCCAGCATTTT.

The chain combines TRBV10-3 with TRBJ1-2; the D gene is possibly TRBD1 (6 bases). The CDR3 runs 15 residues. Germline V gives CDR1 ENHRY, CDR2 SYGVKD. Trimming shortened V by 3 bases and J by 6 bases, and 17 bases separated the two germline ends. The CDR3 spells CAISDLVRGTDGYTF. In nucleotides, the CDR3 is TGTGCCATCAGTGATTTAGTCAGGGGCACGGATGGCTACACCTTC.

This chain connects TRBV19 to TRBJ2-2; D remains unclear. V was pared by 1 base and J by 2 bases, with 5 bases between. Germline CDR1 reads LNHDA; CDR2 reads SQIVND (reference sequence). CDR3 length: 14 amino acids. This CDR3 is CASSIGGNTGELFF. The CDR3 DNA reads TGTGCCAGTAGTATAGGGGGAAACACCGGGGAGCTGTTTTTT.

This clonotype has more than one count but fewer than ten. The chain joins TRBV7-2 to TRBJ2-7; tentatively, D is TRBD1 (5 bases). Trimming left V 6 bases short and J 1 base short, with 10 bases between. The germline V gene has CDR1 SGHTA and CDR2 FQGNSA. The CDR3 has 13 residues. CDR3: CASSRRVSYEQYF. CDR3 DNA: TGTGCCAGCAGTCGCAGGGTTTCCTACGAGCAGTACTTC.

This clonotype was observed a single time. A read error may be the cause here, since a much bigger clone is one base away. The chain joins TRBV28 to TRBJ1-3; D not certain. CDR3 length: 15 residues. CDR1 is MDHEN, CDR2 SYDVKM, per germline. The CDR3 nucleotides read TGTGCCGGCAGTTTTTATAGAGCCACTGGAAACACCATATATTTT. This codes for CAGSFYRATGNTIYF.

V gene TRBV7-9 combines with J gene TRBJ2-2; tentatively, D is TRBD1 or TRBD2 (5 bases each). V lost 4 bases to trimming and J lost 2 bases, with 17 bases between them. CDR1 is SEHNR, CDR2 FQNEAQ, per germline (reference sequence). The CDR3 is made up of 17 amino acids. In DNA, the CDR3 is TGTGCCAGCAGCTGGGACCATGAGGCCTTAAACACCGGGGAGCTGTTTTTT. This encodes CASSWDHEALNTGELFF. The whole variable domain, filled in from reference TRBV7-9 and TRBJ2-2, reads DTGVSQNPRHKITKRGQNVTFRCDPISEHNRLYWYRQTLGQGPEFLTYFQNEAQLEKSRLLSDRFSAERPKGSFSTLEIQRTEQGDSAMYLCASSWDHEALNTGELFFGEGSRLTVL.

The V call is TRBV5-1, the J call TRBJ1-1; TRBD1 aligns across 8 bases. CDR1 SGHRS and CDR2 YFSETQ come from the germline V gene. The CDR3 loop spans 14 amino acids. Losses at the gene ends were 7 bases for V and 1 base for J; bases not matched to a gene: 6. CDR3 coding DNA: TGCGCCAGCCAGACTACAGGGGGGAACACTGAAGCTTTCTTT. Its protein is CASQTTGGNTEAFF. The whole variable domain, filled in from reference TRBV5-1 and TRBJ1-1, reads KAGVTQTPRYLIKTRGQQVTLSCSPISGHRSVSWYQQTPGQGLQFLFEYFSETQRNKGNFPGRFSGRQFSNSRSEMNVSTLELGDSALYLCASQTTGGNTEAFFGQGTRLTVV.

The chain recombines TRBV5-1 with TRBJ2-7; D is perhaps TRBD2 (5 bases). Germline V gene data show CDR1 as SGHRS and CDR2 as YFSETQ. The CDR3 has 16 amino acids. Trimming removed 2 bases from V and 1 base from J, with 16 bases in between. The CDR3 DNA sequence: TGCGCCAGCAGCTTTGGGAGCCCAGCGGCTTCCTACGAGCAGTACTTC. It codes for CASSFGSPAASYEQYF. Using reference TRBV5-1 and TRBJ2-7 for the parts outside the CDR3, the full variable domain is KAGVTQTPRYLIKTRGQQVTLSCSPISGHRSVSWYQQTPGQGLQFLFEYFSETQRNKGNFPGRFSGRQFSNSRSEMNVSTLELGDSALYLCASSFGSPAASYEQYFGPGTRLTVT.

This clonotype was found a few times. The chain couples TRBV18 to TRBJ1-1; D might be TRBD1 (6 bases). V was clipped by 4 bases and J by 4 bases, with 16 bases between them. The germline gives CDR1 KGHSH, CDR2 LQKENI. This CDR3 spans 15 amino acids. CDR3 sequence reads: CASSLEQGLRTEAFF. CDR3 coding DNA: TGTGCCAGCTCACTCGAACAGGGACTTCGCACTGAAGCTTTCTTT.

The rearrangement joins TRBV7-2 to TRBJ2-2; 15 bases agree with TRBD2. The trim removed 1 base at V and 7 bases at J, leaving 7 bases unmatched. CDR1 and CDR2 from the germline V gene are SGHTA and FQGNSA. The CDR3 consists of 18 residues. As DNA, the CDR3 is TGTGCCAGCAGCTTAGTAGGACTAGCGGGAGGGCCTGTCGGGGAGCTGTTTTTT. Translation: CASSLVGLAGGPVGELFF.

This clonotype was recorded at least ten times. The chain combines TRBV11-2 with TRBJ2-3; D gene unclear. The V end was cut by 0 bases, the J end by 6 bases, with 1 base between. The CDR3 sequence is 11 residues long. Germline V CDR1 and CDR2: SGHAT, FQNNGV. This CDR3 is CASSLEDTQYF. CDR3 bases: TGTGCCAGCAGCTTAGAGGATACGCAGTATTTT. The full variable domain, its missing parts supplied by reference TRBV11-2 and TRBJ2-3, is EAGVAQSPRYKIIEKRQSVAFWCNPISGHATLYWYQQILGQGPKLLIQFQNNGVVDDSQLPKDRFSAERLKGVDSTLKIQPAKLEDSAVYLCASSLEDTQYFGPGTRLTVL.

The sample holds a few counts of this clonotype. The chain employs TRBV2 and TRBJ2-5; D perhaps matches TRBD2 (5 bases). This CDR3 is built from 15 residues. The V end was cut by 4 bases, the J end by 7 bases, with 19 bases between. The germline V gene encodes CDR1 SNHLY and CDR2 FYNNEI. CDR3 loop: CASSGLGEGRRTQYF. The DNA for the CDR3 is TGTGCCAGCAGTGGGCTTGGTGAAGGGAGAAGGACCCAGTACTTC.

This rearrangement joins TRBV29-1 to TRBJ1-3; a possible D gene is TRBD1 (5 bases). CDR1 is SQVTM, CDR2 ANQGSEA, per germline. Trimming took off 4 bases at V and 3 bases at J, with 7 bases between the two ends. The CDR3 has 12 residues. CDR3 nucleotide sequence: TGCAGCGTTGCCCAGGGTGGAAACACCATATATTTT. It translates to CSVAQGGNTIYF.

This clonotype was detected ten times or more. This chain joins TRBV28 and TRBJ1-2; no reliable D call. V was cut by 3 bases and J by 8 bases, with 10 bases left in between. The CDR3 length is 12 residues. Germline V gene lookup returns CDR1 MDHEN and CDR2 SYDVKM. CDR3 sequence (DNA): TGTGCCAGCAGTTTTCGGGGTATCGGCTACACCTTC. It translates to CASSFRGIGYTF.

Ten or more counts support this clonotype. This chain connects TRBV28 to TRBJ2-7; D is unresolved. The CDR3 extends over 13 amino acids. The V end lost 2 bases, the J end lost 3 bases, and 8 bases lay between the germline ends. Looked up from germline, CDR1 is MDHEN and CDR2 is SYDVKM. Here the CDR3 reads CASSLIGGYEQYF. The CDR3, as DNA: TGTGCCAGCAGTTTAATAGGCGGCTACGAGCAGTACTTC.

CDR3 sequence: CASSLTGKNGYTF. The CDR3 DNA reads TGCGCCAGCAGCTTGACAGGGAAGAATGGCTACACCTTC. The V gene is TRBV5-1, the J gene TRBJ1-2, with D possibly TRBD1 on 6 matching bases. V lost 1 base, J lost 6 bases, and 10 bases lay in between. CDR1 is SGHRS, CDR2 YFSETQ, per germline. This CDR3 spans 13 amino acids.

This clonotype showed up many times. The CDR3 DNA follows: TGTGCCAGCAGCTTAAGTAGTTGGCGGGGGCTAGGGGATGAGCAGTTCTTC. It yields the protein CASSLSSWRGLGDEQFF. The rearrangement uses TRBV7-3 and TRBJ2-1; possible D gene TRBD2, 7 bases. With 1 base removed from V and 8 bases from J, the gap between germline ends came to 21 bases. Germline V CDR1 and CDR2: SGHTA, FQGTGA. CDR3 length: 17 residues.

The sample holds many counts of this clonotype. The CDR3 is CASSPGAESSYEQYF. CDR3 DNA sequence: TGTGCCAGCAGCCCCGGGGCGGAGAGCTCCTACGAGCAGTACTTC. This chain uses TRBV28 with TRBJ2-7, with D tentatively TRBD1 or TRBD2 (5 bases each). Trimming took off 6 bases at V and 0 bases at J, with 15 bases between the two ends. The germline V gene encodes CDR1 MDHEN and CDR2 SYDVKM. The CDR3 has 15 amino acids.

This clonotype was picked up a small number of times. No DNA is shown, since the ends of the CDR3 on it are uncertain; the CDR3 is the one TCRdb lists. This sequence joins TRBV30 and TRBJ2-7; the table assigns TRBD1, which was not confirmed against the DNA. From germline, CDR1 is GTSNPN and CDR2 SVGIG (reference sequence). The CDR3 region is 13 residues in length, termini included. CDR3 protein: CAWSVGQGAGRNF.